A single sample is the source of the 17 T cell receptor beta chains below, sequenced in a study of identical twins. Each CDR3 protein gets one entry after TCRdb re-called the 5' RACE reads with MiXCR. Of 650,000 to 750,000 distinct CDR3 sequences in the sample, 20% to 25% were seen once. These records were also assigned to another study, of T cells expressing NK-cell markers.

What was sequenced was PBMCs. The receptors here all came from a woman between 18 and 30 years old in good health.

The V call is TRBV7-9, the J call TRBJ1-1; D ambiguous. The V end lost 10 bases, the J end lost 0 bases, and 12 bases lay between the germline ends. The CDR3 is 13 amino acids. Germline V gene data show CDR1 as SEHNR and CDR2 as FQNEAQ (reference sequence). CDR3 coding DNA: TGTGCCACCTCACCGTGGTTGAACACTGAAGCTTTCTTT. As protein: CATSPWLNTEAFF.

In this sample, this clonotype turned up a few times. The chain recombines TRBV20-1 with TRBJ1-4; D perhaps matches TRBD1 (5 bases). This CDR3 contains 12 residues. CDR1 DFQATT and CDR2 SNEGSKA come from the germline V gene (reference sequence). The CDR3 reads CSLGHIGEKLFF. Here the CDR3 DNA reads TGCAGCCTAGGACATATAGGGGAAAAACTGTTTTTT.

J is TRBJ1-1 and V is TRBV2; tentatively, D is TRBD1 (6 bases). Germline CDR1 SNHLY, CDR2 FYNNEI. The CDR3 loop spans 12 amino acids. With 5 bases removed from V and 7 bases from J, the gap between germline ends came to 11 bases. The CDR3 sequence: CASSPTQGEAFF. CDR3 DNA: TGTGCCAGCAGTCCCACACAGGGTGAAGCTTTCTTT.

This clonotype was recorded a few times. This chain joins TRBV6-1 and TRBJ1-1; D is ambiguous. The CDR3 extends over 14 amino acids. CDR1 and CDR2 (germline): MNHNS, SASEGT. With 0 bases removed from V and 3 bases from J, the gap between germline ends came to 8 bases. This CDR3 is CASSEAGQHTEAFF. The CDR3 nucleotides read TGTGCCAGCAGTGAAGCTGGGCAGCACACTGAAGCTTTCTTT.

The chain uses TRBV10-1 and TRBJ2-3; no clear D. The V gene's germline CDR1 is WNHNN and CDR2 SYGVQD (reference sequence). V was trimmed by 4 bases and J by 0 bases, leaving 11 bases between them. The CDR3 is 15 amino acids. For the CDR3, the DNA is TGCGCCAGCAGTGTTAGAGCGTCTAGCACAGATACGCAGTATTTT. Translating gives CASSVRASSTDTQYF.

This clonotype was seen more than once but under ten times. V is TRBV20-1 and J is TRBJ2-1; D might be TRBD1 or TRBD2, each matching 8 bases. Germline V gene data show CDR1 as DFQATT and CDR2 as SNEGSKA (reference sequence). The CDR3 runs to 17 residues. The V and J ends lost 3 bases and 5 bases respectively, with 23 bases between them. CDR3 in DNA: TGCAGTGCTAGCCCCAGGGGGCGGGGGGCCAGTCACAATGAGCAGTTCTTC. It specifies CSASPRGRGASHNEQFF.

The genes are TRBV12-3 or TRBV12-4 and TRBJ1-2; unclear D gene. V was pared by 3 bases and J by 4 bases, with 12 bases between. The CDR3 extends over 14 amino acids. The CDR3 sequence is CASSFRGRFYGYTF. CDR3 bases: TGTGCCAGCAGTTTTCGTGGCCGGTTCTATGGCTACACCTTC.

This clonotype came up once. The rearrangement uses TRBV15 and TRBJ2-3, with 7 bases fitting TRBD1. After removal of 8 bases from V and 2 bases from J, the junction contained 13 bases not matched to a gene. The length of the CDR3 is 16 residues. The germline V gene encodes CDR1 LNHNV and CDR2 YYDKDF (reference sequence). CDR3 residues: CATSSGQAILTDTQYF. In nucleotides, the CDR3 is TGTGCCACCTCGTCCGGACAGGCTATACTCACAGATACGCAGTATTTT.

V is TRBV15 and J is TRBJ2-5, with a tentative D call TRBD2 (5 bases). Deletions cut 0 bases from V and 5 bases from J, with 16 bases between. The CDR3 runs 16 residues. The germline gives CDR1 LNHNV, CDR2 YYDKDF (reference sequence). The CDR3 loop reads CATSRDLNAGGETQYF. The CDR3 nucleotides read TGTGCCACCAGCAGAGATTTGAACGCAGGCGGGGAGACCCAGTACTTC.

This clonotype was detected ten times or more. This rearrangement joins TRBV6-2 or TRBV6-3 to TRBJ2-3; 10 nucleotides line up with TRBD2. The trim removed 4 bases at V and 3 bases at J, leaving 13 bases unmatched. CDR3 length: 18 residues. Germline lookup yields CDR1 MNHEY and CDR2 SVGEGT. This chain's CDR3 is CASSSPPPSGGVTDTQYF. CDR3 in DNA: TGTGCCAGCAGTTCACCCCCTCCTAGCGGGGGAGTGACAGATACGCAGTATTTT.

This rearrangement joins TRBV11-3 to TRBJ2-1, with D perhaps being TRBD1 or TRBD2 (5 bases each). CDR3 size: 16 residues. The germline CDR1 and CDR2 sequences are SGHNT and YENEEA. The V gene lost 5 bases and the J gene lost 6 bases, with 20 bases spanning the gap. CDR3 protein: CASSPGGTTSSNEQFF. In nucleotides, the CDR3 is TGTGCCAGCAGCCCAGGTGGGACCACGAGTTCCAATGAGCAGTTCTTC.

Here the CDR3 reads CSASRTGVDTGELFF. CDR3 bases: TGCAGTGCCTCCCGGACAGGGGTGGACACCGGGGAGCTGTTTTTT. The J gene is TRBJ2-2, the V gene TRBV20-1, with 9 bases fitting TRBD1. The junction had 8 bases not matched to a gene; V was cut back by 6 bases and J by 3 bases. The CDR3 is 15 residues long. Germline V CDR1 and CDR2: DFQATT, SNEGSKA (reference sequence).

The gene calls are TRBV7-9 and TRBJ1-1; D unresolved. Trimming pared 3 bases from V and 4 bases from J, leaving 9 bases between. The CDR3 is made up of 13 amino acids. Germline V gives CDR1 SEHNR, CDR2 FQNEAQ (reference sequence). The CDR3 here is CASSFSTGTEAFF. As DNA, the CDR3 is TGTGCCAGCAGCTTTAGCACGGGCACTGAAGCTTTCTTT.

J is TRBJ2-5 and V is TRBV20-1; D perhaps matches TRBD2 (5 bases). Per the germline V gene, CDR1 is DFQATT and CDR2 is SNEGSKA (reference sequence). V lost 6 bases, J lost 3 bases, and 11 bases lay in between. The CDR3 is 12 residues long. CDR3 in DNA: TGCAGTGCCGCATCCGGGGAAGAGACCCAGTACTTC. This gives the protein CSAASGEETQYF.

In this sample, this clonotype turned up many times. The CDR3, as DNA: TGTGCCAGCAGCTTGGGGAGGACAGGGCATGGCTACACCTTC. Its protein is CASSLGRTGHGYTF. V usage is TRBV5-5 and J usage is TRBJ1-2; 8 bases line up with TRBD1. There are 14 residues in the CDR3. In germline, CDR1 is SGHKS, CDR2 YYEKEE (reference sequence). Losses at the gene ends were 0 bases for V and 6 bases for J; bases not matched to a gene: 4.

This clonotype appeared many times. This rearrangement joins TRBV29-1 to TRBJ2-7; TRBD2 aligns across 9 bases. Per the germline V gene, CDR1 is SQVTM and CDR2 is ANQGSEA. The J segment lost 4 bases and the V segment lost 7 bases, leaving 8 bases of the junction unmatched. The CDR3 has 13 amino acids. CDR3 amino acids: CSAEVAGVYEQYF. In DNA, the CDR3 is TGCAGCGCAGAAGTAGCGGGAGTATACGAGCAGTACTTC.

This clonotype came up a few times. V gene TRBV7-9 combines with J gene TRBJ2-3; D uncertain. The V gene lost 5 bases and the J gene lost 2 bases, with 14 bases spanning the gap. The germline V gene encodes CDR1 SEHNR and CDR2 FQNEAQ (reference sequence). CDR3 length: 15 amino acids. The CDR3 nucleotides read TGTGCCAGCAGCACGTCAGGAACCCCCACAGATACGCAGTATTTT. It yields the protein CASSTSGTPTDTQYF.